The present TCR beta chain was sequenced within a study of blood T cell repertoires in COVID-19 (dated by TCRdb to the early 2020s). Regarding the complete study: The collaborator samples originated in the United States, Italy and Spain and spanned the acute and convalescent phases of COVID-19. The samples were drawn from the first 160 participants of the ongoing ImmuneRACE study and from 950 to 1,500 subjects provided by 6 global collaborators. Where available, HLA class I and class II types were taken from metadata supplied by the sample provider and were not determined by assay-based typing. The repertoires were made available in a free public database intended to serve as a resource for research on the immune response to SARS-CoV-2. Deeply sampled blood TCRbeta repertoires from subjects exposed to, actively infected with, or recovered from COVID-19 were included in the dataset. The prospective study material was composed of cDNA or gDNA derived from T cells, B-cell-depleted T cells, or PBMCs. The sample metadata nearly always contained a de-identified subject ID, COVID-19 status, age in years and sex. Paper-wide results and their limitations: Clinical and demographic metadata were provided uncurated, with the amount varying by source and participant.

Remarks on this clone: Its specific antigen is unknown. One base away there is no much larger clone; base qualities are not given.

The immunoSEQ Assay, a bias-controlled multiplex PCR, was used to amplify TCRbeta CDR3 regions from genomic DNA. Per the authors' processing: Nucleated cell counts per sample were estimated from amplification of reference gene primers within the assay. Sequence reads were collapsed and filtered to measure the absolute abundance of every unique TCRbeta CDR3 rearrangement. Productive Simpson clonality was computed per sample as the square root of Simpson's diversity index over productive rearrangements. Entries here come from immuneACCESS through TCRdb and include only in-frame sequences with V and J called. Some clones fail to appear in such tables; in the studies checked, an unresolved V gene covers under half of the shortfall, and the cause of the remainder is unknown. V and J calls and clone size are given by that table; D and trimming were obtained from the DNA. Counted in this sample were tens of thousands of clones; about nine tenths of them appeared once. About 4.8% of the sample belongs to the ten largest clones.

One collaborating source in Seattle enrolled patients during active infection and followed them longitudinally through the course of disease. Whole blood was collected in K2EDTA tubes by collaborating institutions according to the institutions' own protocols. Collaborator samples were shipped for TCRbeta analysis as frozen whole blood, isolated PBMCs, or DNA extracted from either sample type. CDR1 SGHTA and CDR2 FQGNSA are derived from the germline V gene. The CDR3, from cysteine to phenylalanine, totals 14 residues. Of all the DNA, just the CDR3 is kept, 42 bases in frame from base 1. The germline ends are 12 bases apart after V is trimmed by 5 bases and J by 2 bases.

Sequenced sample: peripheral blood. The chain was built from TRBV7-2 and TRBJ1-1; a confident D gene designation cannot be given. The TCR was taken from a man in his 60s with COVID-19, enrolled during active disease. CDR3 reads: CASSPGSANTEAFF. The DNA sequence follows: TGTGCCAGCAGCCCCGGGTCCGCCAACACTGAAGCTTTCTTT.